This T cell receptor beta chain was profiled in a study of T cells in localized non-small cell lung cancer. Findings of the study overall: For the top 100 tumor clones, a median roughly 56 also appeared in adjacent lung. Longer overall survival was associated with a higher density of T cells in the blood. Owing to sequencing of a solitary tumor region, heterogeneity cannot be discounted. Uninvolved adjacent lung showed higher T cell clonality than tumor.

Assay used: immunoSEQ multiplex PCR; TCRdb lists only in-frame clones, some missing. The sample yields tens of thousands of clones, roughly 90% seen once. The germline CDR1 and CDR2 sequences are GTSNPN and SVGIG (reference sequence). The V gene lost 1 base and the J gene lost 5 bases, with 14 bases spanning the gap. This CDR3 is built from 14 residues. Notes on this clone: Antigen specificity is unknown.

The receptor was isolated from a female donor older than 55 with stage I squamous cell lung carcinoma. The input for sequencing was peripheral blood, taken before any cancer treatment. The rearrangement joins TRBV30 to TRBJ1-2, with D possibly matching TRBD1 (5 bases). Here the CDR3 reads CAWSAGGVGYGYTF. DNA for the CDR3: TGTGCCTGGAGTGCTGGGGGGGTTGGGTATGGCTACACCTTC.